The next 25 T cell receptor beta chains were all read from a single sample in a study of blood T cell repertoires in COVID-19. Produced via immunoSEQ multiplex PCR; TCRdb's table is partial and in-frame only. The sample has some 200,000 clones; 80% to 90% are singletons. The specimen was PBMCs or T cells enriched from blood (not recorded which). The receptors derive from a woman aged 18-35 years in a cohort exposed to, infected with or recovered from COVID-19 (not recorded which).

The V gene is TRBV7-9, the J gene TRBJ1-2; 9 bases map to TRBD1. From germline, CDR1 is SEHNR and CDR2 FQNEAQ (reference sequence). V trimming: 5 bases; J trimming: 11 bases; junction bases outside the gene matches: 12. This CDR3 comprises 14 residues. CDR3 residues: CASSPTGGGVGYTF. DNA for the CDR3: TGTGCCAGCAGCCCAACAGGGGGCGGAGTGGGATACACCTTC.

As concerns this clone: Other DNA sequences within the sample encode an identical CDR3. The chain carries TRBV14 and TRBJ1-5; D ambiguous. The V end lost 1 base, the J end lost 6 bases, and 7 bases lay between the germline ends. The length of the CDR3 is 13 residues. Germline CDR1 reads SGHDN; CDR2 reads FVKESK. CDR3 amino acids: CASSQVAGQPQHF. The CDR3 region has the DNA TGTGCCAGCAGCCAAGTGGCAGGTCAGCCCCAGCATTTT.

The chain employs TRBV7-9 and TRBJ2-1; 16 bases agree with TRBD2. The CDR3 is made up of 15 amino acids. Germline CDR1 is SEHNR and CDR2 is FQNEAQ (reference sequence). J gave up 8 bases and V 7 bases, and 5 bases lay outside the gene matches. The CDR3 DNA reads TGTGCCAGCAACGAGGGACTAGCGGGAGGGGATGAGCAGTTCTTC. Translation gives CASNEGLAGGDEQFF.

The gene calls are TRBV28 and TRBJ2-7, with 8 bases matching TRBD2. The CDR3 has 14 residues. Germline CDR1 is MDHEN and CDR2 is SYDVKM. V trimming: 8 bases; J trimming: 0 bases; junction bases outside the gene matches: 6. In nucleotides, the CDR3 is TGTGCCAGCCGGCGGGGGGTAGTCTCCTACGAGCAGTACTTC. Protein: CASRRGVVSYEQYF.

V usage is TRBV7-8 and J usage is TRBJ1-2, with D maybe TRBD1 (5 bases). The CDR3 consists of 14 residues. Trimming pared 0 bases from V and 6 bases from J, leaving 11 bases between. Germline V CDR1 and CDR2: SGHVS, FQNEAQ. The CDR3 region is CASSLAGAGDGYTF. The CDR3 bases are TGTGCCAGCAGCTTAGCAGGGGCGGGAGATGGCTACACCTTC.

The genes are TRBV15 and TRBJ1-1; no reliable D call. The CDR3 covers 14 residues. Deletions cut 2 bases from V and 1 base from J, with 8 bases between. Germline loops: CDR1 LNHNV, CDR2 YYDKDF (reference sequence). The DNA of the CDR3 is TGTGCCACCAGCAGATCGGGAGAGAACACTGAAGCTTTCTTT. This translates into CATSRSGENTEAFF.

The chain combines TRBV10-3 with TRBJ1-1; D is possibly TRBD1 (5 bases). Germline values: CDR1 ENHRY, CDR2 SYGVKD. The ends were cut back, 6 bases at V and 5 bases at J, with 19 bases in the middle. The CDR3 is 15 amino acids. The CDR3 sequence: CAISGISGGDTEAFF. The CDR3 DNA is TGTGCCATCAGCGGTATCTCGGGAGGGGATACTGAAGCTTTCTTT.

This clone was counted once. The chain carries TRBV7-9 and TRBJ1-4; possible D gene TRBD1, 6 bases. The CDR3 loop spans 15 amino acids. Germline assignment: CDR1 SEHNR and CDR2 FQNEAQ (reference sequence). V was clipped by 1 base and J by 5 bases, with 11 bases between them. The CDR3 bases are TGTGCCAGCAGCTTAGAGGCAGGGGTGAATGAAAAACTGTTTTTT. It yields the protein CASSLEAGVNEKLFF. The full variable domain, completed using reference TRBV7-9 and TRBJ1-4, is DTGVSQNPRHKITKRGQNVTFRCDPISEHNRLYWYRQTLGQGPEFLTYFQNEAQLEKSRLLSDRFSAERPKGSFSTLEIQRTEQGDSAMYLCASSLEAGVNEKLFFGSGTQLSVL.

V gene TRBV4-1 combines with J gene TRBJ1-1; unclear D gene. The CDR3 covers 15 residues. Trimming shortened V by 0 bases and J by 2 bases, and 10 bases separated the two germline ends. Germline values: CDR1 MGHRA, CDR2 YSYEKL. The CDR3 reads CASSQDDTDNTEAFF. Written as DNA, the CDR3 is TGCGCCAGCAGCCAAGACGACACCGACAACACTGAAGCTTTCTTT.

This rearrangement joins TRBV3-1 (or the pseudogene TRBV3-2) to TRBJ2-5, with D tentatively TRBD2 (6 bases). Germline loops: CDR1 LGHDT, CDR2 YNNKEL (reference sequence). V gave up 3 bases and J gave up 5 bases, with 7 bases separating them. This CDR3 has 12 amino acids. The CDR3 loop reads CASSHRGETQYF. CDR3 nucleotides: TGTGCCAGCAGCCACCGGGGGGAGACCCAGTACTTC.

The CDR3 bases are TGTGCCACCAGGGGGGCCGTAGGCTACGAGCAGTACTTC. This encodes CATRGAVGYEQYF. The chain has TRBV27 and TRBJ2-7, with a weak D call TRBD1 (7 bases). In germline, CDR1 is MNHEY, CDR2 SMNVEV (reference sequence). There are 13 residues in the CDR3. The V end was cut by 10 bases, the J end by 3 bases, with 16 bases between.

The chain joins TRBV19 to TRBJ1-1, with D perhaps matching TRBD1 (6 bases). Germline values: CDR1 LNHDA, CDR2 SQIVND (reference sequence). V was shortened by 5 bases and J by 3 bases, with 16 bases between the two germline ends. The CDR3 extends over 15 amino acids. As DNA, the CDR3 is TGTGCCAGTAGTCCACACAGGGCAGGGGACACTGAAGCTTTCTTT. Translation: CASSPHRAGDTEAFF. Combining the CDR3 with reference TRBV19 and TRBJ1-1 gives the whole variable domain DGGITQSPKYLFRKEGQNVTLSCEQNLNHDAMYWYRQDPGQGLRLIYYSQIVNDFQKGDIAEGYSVSREKKESFPLTVTSAQKNPTAFYLCASSPHRAGDTEAFFGQGTRLTVV.

The rearrangement links TRBV5-1 to TRBJ1-3; 10 bases align to TRBD1. The CDR3 loop spans 16 amino acids. Germline loops: CDR1 SGHRS, CDR2 YFSETQ. After removal of 9 bases from V and 4 bases from J, the junction contained 13 bases not matched to a gene. For the CDR3, the DNA is TGCGCCACTCCACGGTCCGGGACAGGGGAGGGAAACACCATATATTTT. Its protein product is CATPRSGTGEGNTIYF.

This chain uses TRBV7-9 with TRBJ1-1; D not certain. V was cut by 5 bases and J by 4 bases, with 14 bases left in between. Germline V gives CDR1 SEHNR, CDR2 FQNEAQ (reference sequence). This CDR3 spans 14 amino acids. The chain's CDR3 is CASSAQYPFTEAFF. The CDR3 DNA is TGTGCCAGCAGCGCACAGTACCCGTTCACTGAAGCTTTCTTT.

V and J are TRBV18 and TRBJ2-3; D perhaps matches TRBD2 (5 bases). This CDR3 has 15 amino acids. Germline-derived CDR1 and CDR2 are KGHSH and LQKENI. Trimming cost V 3 bases and J 4 bases, with 14 bases left between them. CDR3 protein: CASSPMGATADTQYF. In nucleotides, the CDR3 is TGTGCCAGCTCACCCATGGGAGCGACCGCAGATACGCAGTATTTT.

The rearrangement links TRBV21-1 to TRBJ1-5. TRBV21-1 is a pseudogene locus. The length of the CDR3 is 16 residues. CDR3 bases: TGTGCCAGCAGCAAACCCCATTCTAAGAGCAATCAGCCCCAGCATTTT. Translated: CASSKPHSKSNQPQHF.

V is TRBV2 and J is TRBJ1-2, with D possibly TRBD1 on 5 matching bases. V gave up 6 bases and J gave up 5 bases, with 13 bases separating them. Germline CDR1 is SNHLY and CDR2 is FYNNEI. The CDR3 extends over 13 amino acids. As DNA, the CDR3 is TGTGCCAGCAGCGAATCAGGGATGTATGGCTACACCTTC. It codes for CASSESGMYGYTF.

This clone was seen a single time. DNA of the CDR3: TGTGCCAGCAGCTGGGGACGGCAAGCGGGAGGTTCCTACAATGAGCAGTTCTTC. Amino acids: CASSWGRQAGGSYNEQFF. The chain uses TRBV5-4 and TRBJ2-1; 9 nucleotides match TRBD2. The CDR3 runs to 18 residues. V lost 3 bases and J lost 1; bases outside the gene matches: 11. Germline values: CDR1 SGHNT, CDR2 YYREEE (reference sequence).

V gene TRBV18 combines with J gene TRBJ1-1; D ambiguous. The CDR3 has 14 residues. V lost 4 bases to trimming and J lost 1 base, with 10 bases between them. CDR1 is KGHSH and CDR2 is LQKENI in the germline V gene. Here the CDR3 reads CASSRPGGNTEAFF. The CDR3 DNA is TGTGCCAGCTCACGCCCAGGAGGGAACACTGAAGCTTTCTTT.

This chain joins TRBV19 and TRBJ1-2; TRBD1 is a possible D gene (6 bases). Trimming stripped 3 bases from V and 2 bases from J, with 10 bases between. This CDR3 has 14 amino acids. Germline V CDR1 and CDR2: LNHDA, SQIVND (reference sequence). CDR3 in amino acids: CASSISGTNYGYTF. DNA of the CDR3: TGTGCCAGTAGTATCTCCGGGACAAACTATGGCTACACCTTC.

The chain recombines TRBV18 with TRBJ2-5; no clear D. V shed 1 base and J shed 1 base, with 7 bases lying between them. The CDR3 length is 14 residues. Germline V gene lookup returns CDR1 KGHSH and CDR2 LQKENI. This chain's CDR3 is CASSPLRSQETQYF. CDR3 DNA: TGTGCCAGCTCACCACTCCGGTCCCAAGAGACCCAGTACTTC.

CDR3 sequence (DNA): TGTGCCAGCAGGGGCGGGGCCGGGGAGACCCAGTACTTC. It yields the protein CASRGGAGETQYF. The rearrangement joins TRBV11-2 to TRBJ2-5, with a possible D match to TRBD2 (6 bases). This CDR3 spans 13 amino acids. V lost 6 bases and J lost 5, with 13 bases in between. Germline CDR1 and CDR2: SGHAT and FQNNGV.

The chain uses TRBV5-6 and TRBJ2-7; D not certain. The CDR3 has 12 amino acids. The V gene lost 1 base and the J gene lost 3 bases, with 5 bases spanning the gap. The germline V gene has CDR1 SGHDT and CDR2 YYEEEE. The CDR3 sequence: CASSLSNYEQYF. CDR3 DNA: TGTGCCAGCAGCTTGAGCAACTACGAGCAGTACTTC.

This chain uses TRBV28 with TRBJ2-6; D is ambiguous. The V end lost 6 bases, the J end lost 4 bases, and 4 bases lay between the germline ends. Germline loops: CDR1 MDHEN, CDR2 SYDVKM. The CDR3 covers 12 residues. CDR3 amino acids: CASRSGANVLTF. In DNA, the CDR3 is TGTGCCAGCAGGAGCGGGGCCAACGTCCTGACTTTC.

This clone came up once. This sequence joins TRBV19 and TRBJ1-2; D remains unclear. The germline CDR1 and CDR2 sequences are LNHDA and SQIVND (reference sequence). The CDR3 sequence is 13 residues long. The germline V and J ends were trimmed by 5 bases and 7 bases, with 14 bases remaining between them. The CDR3 reads CASSAAGPGGYTF. The CDR3 bases are TGTGCCAGTAGTGCTGCTGGTCCGGGTGGCTACACCTTC.